This T cell receptor beta chain was obtained from a study of blood T cell repertoires in COVID-19. Overall study: The study drew acute and convalescent COVID-19 samples from the United States, Italy and Spain.

The CDR3 is 15 residues long. Germline lookup yields CDR1 MNHEY and CDR2 SVGEGT. J gave up 3 bases and V 5 bases, and 5 bases lay outside the gene matches. Recruits, aged roughly 18 to 90 years, lived in about two dozen US areas. Cohorts were determined from participant-reported clinical history. Source study methods: Estimation of nucleated cell counts relied on the amplification of reference gene primers. Profiled with immunoSEQ multiplex PCR; TCRdb holds only in-frame clones, not every one. Clone size and V and J calls were adopted from that table, with D and trimming inferred from the DNA. Of 160,000 or so clones in the sample, over 70% were seen once.

The sequencing input was PBMCs or T cells enriched from blood (not recorded which). The clonotype originates from a woman between 40 and 50 years old with acute COVID-19. The chain couples TRBV6-2 or TRBV6-3 to TRBJ2-2; 8 nucleotides match TRBD1. The CDR3 DNA sequence: TGTGCCAGCAGTCGGACAGGGCCGTACACCGGGGAGCTGTTTTTT. Amino acids: CASSRTGPYTGELFF.